This T cell receptor beta chain was sequenced for a study of T cell responses to AZD1222 COVID-19 vaccine. Produced via immunoSEQ multiplex PCR; TCRdb's table is partial and in-frame only. The sample includes some 130,000 clones, under 90% of them seen just once. Germline V gene data show CDR1 as SEHNR and CDR2 as FQNEAQ (reference sequence). Between the trimmed V and J ends, which lost 8 bases and 8 bases, there was a span of 18 bases. The CDR3 is made up of 13 amino acids. As concerns this clone: Its specificity is not known.

Overall study results and limits: Baseline seropositivity occurred in only 5 or 6 AZD1222 recipients.

This specimen was peripheral blood, taken on day 0 of AZD1222 vaccination. The gene calls are TRBV7-9 and TRBJ1-2; no reliable D call. The origin of this receptor is an adult in good health. This chain's CDR3 is CASGSAPRGGYTF. In DNA form, the CDR3 reads TGTGCCAGCGGCTCTGCACCCCGAGGGGGCTACACCTTC.